Given below is one TCR beta chain in context. Original handling: Scientists estimated how many nucleated cells there were by amplifying reference gene primers. Assay used: immunoSEQ multiplex PCR; TCRdb lists only in-frame clones, some missing. V, J and clone size reflect that table, while D and trimming were determined from the DNA. The sample consists of more than 200,000 clones, 65% to 90% of them appearing once. The sample comes from a study of blood T cell repertoires in COVID-19. The sequence was obtained from a man in his fifties with COVID-19, enrolled during active disease. Sequencing used peripheral blood.

CDR3: CSVRTGLDTEAFF. In DNA form, the CDR3 reads TGCAGCGTTCGGACAGGGTTGGACACTGAAGCTTTCTTT. The chain links TRBV29-1 to TRBJ1-1; the match to TRBD1 covers 8 bases. Germline CDR1 reads SQVTM; CDR2 reads ANQGSEA. The J segment lost 3 bases and the V segment lost 5 bases, leaving 5 bases of the junction unmatched. This CDR3 is 13 amino acids long.